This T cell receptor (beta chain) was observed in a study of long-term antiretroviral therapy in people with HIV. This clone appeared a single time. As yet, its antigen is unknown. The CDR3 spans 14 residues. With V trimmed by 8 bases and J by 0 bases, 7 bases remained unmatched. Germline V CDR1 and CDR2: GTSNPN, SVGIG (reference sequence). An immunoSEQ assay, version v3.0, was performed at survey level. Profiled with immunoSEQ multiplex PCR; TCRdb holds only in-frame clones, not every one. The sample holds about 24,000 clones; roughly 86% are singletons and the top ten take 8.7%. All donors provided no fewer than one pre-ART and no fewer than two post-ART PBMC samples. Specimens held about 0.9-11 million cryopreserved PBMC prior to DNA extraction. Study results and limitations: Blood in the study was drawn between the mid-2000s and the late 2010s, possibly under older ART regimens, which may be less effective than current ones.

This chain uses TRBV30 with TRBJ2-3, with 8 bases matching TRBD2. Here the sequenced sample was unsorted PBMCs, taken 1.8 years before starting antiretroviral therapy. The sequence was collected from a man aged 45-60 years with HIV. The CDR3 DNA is TGTGCCCTCGTGGGGACTAGTAGCACAGATACGCAGTATTTT. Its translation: CALVGTSSTDTQYF.